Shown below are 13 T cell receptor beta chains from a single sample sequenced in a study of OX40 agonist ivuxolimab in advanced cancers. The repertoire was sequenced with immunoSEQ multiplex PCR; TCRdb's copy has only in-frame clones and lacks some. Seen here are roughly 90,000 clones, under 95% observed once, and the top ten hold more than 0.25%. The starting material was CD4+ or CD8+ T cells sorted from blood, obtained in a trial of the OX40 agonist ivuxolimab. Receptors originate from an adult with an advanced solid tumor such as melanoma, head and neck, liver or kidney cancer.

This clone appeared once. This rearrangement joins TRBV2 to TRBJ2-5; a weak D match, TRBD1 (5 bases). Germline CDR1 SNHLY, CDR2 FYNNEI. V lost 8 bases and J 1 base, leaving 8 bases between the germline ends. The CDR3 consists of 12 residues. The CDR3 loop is CASGASQETQYF. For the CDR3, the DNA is TGTGCCAGCGGGGCTAGCCAAGAGACCCAGTACTTC.

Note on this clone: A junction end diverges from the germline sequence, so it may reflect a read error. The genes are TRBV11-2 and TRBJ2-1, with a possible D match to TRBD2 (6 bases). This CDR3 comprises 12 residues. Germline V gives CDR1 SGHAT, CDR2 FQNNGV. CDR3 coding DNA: TGTGCCAGCAGCTCATCAGGCCTCGGGAGCCTCTTC. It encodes CASSSSGLGSLF. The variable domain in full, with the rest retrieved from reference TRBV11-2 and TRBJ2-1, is EAGVAQSPRYKIIEKRQSVAFWCNPISGHATLYWYQQILGQGPKLLIQFQNNGVVDDSQLPKDRFSAERLKGVDSTLKIQPAKLEDSAVYLCASSSSGLGSLFGPGTRLTVL.

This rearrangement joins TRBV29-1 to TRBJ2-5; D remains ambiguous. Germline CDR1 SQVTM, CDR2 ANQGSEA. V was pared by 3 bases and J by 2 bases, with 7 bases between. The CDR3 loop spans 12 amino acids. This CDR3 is CSVDKGQETQYF. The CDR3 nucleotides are TGCAGCGTTGATAAAGGGCAAGAGACCCAGTACTTC.

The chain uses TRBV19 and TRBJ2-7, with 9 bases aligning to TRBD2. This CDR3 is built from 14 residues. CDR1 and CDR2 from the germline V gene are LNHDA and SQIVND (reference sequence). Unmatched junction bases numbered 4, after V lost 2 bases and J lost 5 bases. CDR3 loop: CASSIPSGTHEQYF. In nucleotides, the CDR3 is TGTGCCAGTAGTATACCTAGCGGGACCCACGAGCAGTACTTC.

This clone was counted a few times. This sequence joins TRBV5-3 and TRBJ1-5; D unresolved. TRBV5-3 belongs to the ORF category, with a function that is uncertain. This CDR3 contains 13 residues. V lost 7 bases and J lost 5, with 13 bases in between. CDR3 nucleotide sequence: TGTGCCAGATCAGTGAGACTCTATCAGCCCCAGCATTTT. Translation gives CARSVRLYQPQHF.

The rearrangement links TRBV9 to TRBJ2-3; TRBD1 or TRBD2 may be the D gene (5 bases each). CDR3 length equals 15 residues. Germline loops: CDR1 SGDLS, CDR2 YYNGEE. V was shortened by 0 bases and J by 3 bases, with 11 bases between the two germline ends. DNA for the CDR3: TGTGCCAGCAGCGTAGTTGGGGGAGCGACAGATACGCAGTATTTT. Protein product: CASSVVGGATDTQYF.

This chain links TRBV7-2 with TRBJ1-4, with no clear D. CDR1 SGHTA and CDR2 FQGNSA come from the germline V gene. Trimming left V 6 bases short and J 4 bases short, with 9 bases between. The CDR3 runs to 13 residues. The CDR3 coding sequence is TGTGCCAGCAGTGAGAGTTATAATGAAAAACTGTTTTTT. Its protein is CASSESYNEKLFF.

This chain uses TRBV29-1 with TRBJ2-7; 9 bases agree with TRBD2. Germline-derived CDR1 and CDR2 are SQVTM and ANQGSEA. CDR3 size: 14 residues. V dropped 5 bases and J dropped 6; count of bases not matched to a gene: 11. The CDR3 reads CSVTPGLAYSEQYF. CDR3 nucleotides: TGCAGCGTTACTCCGGGACTAGCTTATTCCGAGCAGTACTTC.

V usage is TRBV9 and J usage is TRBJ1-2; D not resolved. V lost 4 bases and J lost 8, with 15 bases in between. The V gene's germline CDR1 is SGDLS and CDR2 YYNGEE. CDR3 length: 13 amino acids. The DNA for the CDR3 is TGTGCCAGCAGCCCTCGGACCGACCGAGGCTACACCTTC. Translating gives CASSPRTDRGYTF.

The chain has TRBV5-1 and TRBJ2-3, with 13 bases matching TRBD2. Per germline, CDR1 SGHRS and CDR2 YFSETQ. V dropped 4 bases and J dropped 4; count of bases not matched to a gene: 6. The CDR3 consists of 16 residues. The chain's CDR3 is CASSPGTSGKADTQYF. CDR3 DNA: TGCGCCAGCAGCCCAGGGACTAGCGGGAAGGCAGATACGCAGTATTTT.

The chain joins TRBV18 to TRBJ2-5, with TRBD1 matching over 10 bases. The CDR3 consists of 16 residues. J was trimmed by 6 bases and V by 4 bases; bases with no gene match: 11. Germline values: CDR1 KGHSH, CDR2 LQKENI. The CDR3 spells CASSQETTGGRQTQYF. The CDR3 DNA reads TGTGCCAGCTCACAAGAGACGACAGGGGGCAGGCAGACCCAGTACTTC.

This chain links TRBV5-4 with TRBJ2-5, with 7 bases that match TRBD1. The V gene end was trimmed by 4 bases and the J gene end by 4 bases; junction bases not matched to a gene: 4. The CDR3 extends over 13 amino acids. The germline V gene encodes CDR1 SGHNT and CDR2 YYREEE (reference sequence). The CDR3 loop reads CASSDRVTETQYF. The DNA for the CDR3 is TGTGCCAGCAGCGACAGGGTAACAGAGACCCAGTACTTC.

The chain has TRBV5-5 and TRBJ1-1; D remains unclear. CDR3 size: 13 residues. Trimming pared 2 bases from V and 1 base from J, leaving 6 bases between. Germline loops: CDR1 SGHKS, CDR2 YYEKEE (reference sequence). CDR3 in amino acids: CASSFIQNTEAFF. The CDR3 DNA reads TGTGCCAGCAGCTTCATCCAGAACACTGAAGCTTTCTTT.